This TCR beta chain is drawn from a study of regulatory T cells in long-lasting Graves disease. Study-level findings and limits: Persistent disease favored TRBV28, TRBJ1-2 and TRBJ2-5.

Time point reported: newly diagnosed GD, antithyroid drugs for less than 3 months. PBMCs provided the RNA from which the TCR library was made. The CDR3 is 15 amino acids. J lost 1 base, V lost 8 bases, and 5 bases had no gene match. Library construction for TCR beta used iRepertoire HTBI primers and Arm-PCR of CDR3 regions. TCRdb re-called the multiplex PCR reads through MiXCR, storing one row per CDR3 protein. The data hold about 620,000 distinct CDR3 sequences, with roughly 15% observed a single time. Worth noting for this clonotype: Its antigen is not identified.

This same sample was also part of a study on T cells in Graves' hyperthyroidism and ophthalmopathy. As reported in that work: The study used the HTBI primer set for a first-round RT-PCR of the TCR CDR3.

The J gene is TRBJ2-2, the V gene TRBV12-3 or TRBV12-4; 9 bases map to TRBD2. The input for sequencing was peripheral blood mononuclear cells (PBMCs), taken at new diagnosis, from a patient treated with antithyroid drugs. The receptor was derived from a woman aged 25-40 years with Graves disease. CDR3 DNA: TGTGCCAGCCGAGGTAGCGGGAGGAACACCGGGGAGCTGTTTTTT. Its translation: CASRGSGRNTGELFF.